This T cell receptor beta chain comes out of a study of cytomegalovirus exposure and HLA in healthy donors. Concerning this clone: Its target is not known.

PCR used 60 Vbeta primers and 13 Jbeta primers. Assay used: immunoSEQ multiplex PCR; TCRdb lists only in-frame clones, some missing. The sample lists 170,000 or so clones, about 85% occurring once. The CDR3 is 17 residues long. Germline assignment: CDR1 SGHDT and CDR2 YYEEEE. V trimming: 4 bases; J trimming: 4 bases; junction bases outside the gene matches: 9. Points from the study as a whole: Sequencing likely generated an artifact that appeared as a cluster of highly shared sequence variants. In an earlier analysis, most TCR beta V segments were productive about 87% or about 30% of the time. A later analysis linked a missense DCLRE1C variant to TCR beta V- and J-gene trimming.

This clonotype was obtained from a man between 18 and 35 years old in good health and CMV-seronegative. Sequencing used PBMCs. The chain is built from TRBV5-6 and TRBJ2-1; TRBD2 aligns across 12 bases. For the CDR3, the DNA is TGTGCCAGCAGCCCCCAACTAGCGGGGGGATCGTACAATGAGCAGTTCTTC. It specifies CASSPQLAGGSYNEQFF.